The 25 T cell receptor beta chains in this list originate from one sample, sequenced in a study of OX40 agonist ivuxolimab in advanced cancers. Repertoires were generated with immunoSEQ multiplex PCR, while TCRdb's copy carries only in-frame clones and drops some. The table has over 95,000 clones, about 80% seen once; the top ten hold over 1.1%. The sample in question was CD4+ or CD8+ T cells sorted from blood, obtained in a trial of the OX40 agonist ivuxolimab. All receptors derive from an adult with an advanced solid tumor such as melanoma, head and neck, liver or kidney cancer.

The V call is TRBV9, the J call TRBJ1-3; maybe TRBD1 (5 bases). CDR1 and CDR2 from the germline V gene are SGDLS and YYNGEE. Deletions cut 0 bases from V and 2 bases from J, with 9 bases between. The CDR3 spans 15 residues. CDR3: CASSVAEGPGNTIYF. The CDR3 DNA is TGTGCCAGCAGCGTAGCTGAGGGGCCTGGAAACACCATATATTTT.

The rearrangement links TRBV23-1 to TRBJ2-2, with D possibly TRBD1 on 5 matching bases. TRBV23-1 is known as an ORF, though its function is uncertain. V lost 3 bases and J 4 bases, leaving 15 bases between the germline ends. This CDR3 has 16 residues. As DNA, the CDR3 is TGCGCCAGCAGTCACCGCCTTGACAGTACCACCGGGGAGCTGTTTTTT. Translating gives CASSHRLDSTTGELFF.

This chain connects TRBV18 to TRBJ2-1; possibly TRBD2 for D (6 bases). The CDR3 loop spans 14 amino acids. Germline CDR1 reads KGHSH; CDR2 reads LQKENI. The V and J ends lost 2 bases and 5 bases respectively, with 10 bases between them. The CDR3 loop reads CASSPAGLNNEQFF. For the CDR3, the DNA is TGTGCCAGCTCACCAGCGGGGCTTAACAATGAGCAGTTCTTC.

The chain links TRBV30 to TRBJ2-3; no reliable D call. CDR1 GTSNPN and CDR2 SVGIG come from the germline V gene (reference sequence). V was shortened by 0 bases and J by 0 bases, with 10 bases between the two germline ends. The CDR3 has 15 residues. Written as DNA, the CDR3 is TGTGCCTGGAGTGTACCGGCTTATAGCACAGATACGCAGTATTTT. Residues: CAWSVPAYSTDTQYF.

The rearrangement joins TRBV20-1 to TRBJ2-1; a possible D gene is TRBD2 (5 bases). V dropped 0 bases and J dropped 14 bases, with 8 bases sitting between them. CDR3 length: 10 residues. Germline V gene data show CDR1 as DFQATT and CDR2 as SNEGSKA (reference sequence). CDR3 region: CSARDMGEFF. CDR3 sequence (DNA): TGCAGTGCTAGAGATATGGGAGAGTTCTTC.

The V call is TRBV7-2, the J call TRBJ2-3, with D tentatively TRBD2 (6 bases). The CDR3 runs 18 residues. V was pared by 4 bases and J by 3 bases, with 23 bases between. Germline V lookup: CDR1 SGHTA, CDR2 FQGNSA. CDR3 loop: CASSSPGRIWLETDTQYF. CDR3 DNA: TGTGCCAGCAGCTCCCCGGGGAGGATATGGTTGGAAACAGATACGCAGTATTTT.

The chain carries TRBV15 and TRBJ2-7, with 10 bases fitting TRBD1. V dropped 4 bases and J dropped 6; count of bases not matched to a gene: 6. CDR3 length: 14 residues. In germline, CDR1 is LNHNV, CDR2 YYDKDF (reference sequence). The CDR3 DNA sequence: TGTGCCACCAGCACTACCGGGACAGGGGCCGAGCAGTACTTC. This codes for CATSTTGTGAEQYF.

V is TRBV29-1 and J is TRBJ2-6; 9 nucleotides line up with TRBD2. Germline CDR1 reads SQVTM; CDR2 reads ANQGSEA. V lost 3 bases to trimming and J lost 1 base; unmatched junction nucleotides: 4. The CDR3 consists of 16 residues. The CDR3 spells CSVEVAGGSGANVLTF. CDR3 coding DNA: TGCAGCGTTGAGGTTGCGGGGGGGTCTGGGGCCAACGTCCTGACTTTC.

This clone was seen a handful of times. The chain recombines TRBV6-5 with TRBJ1-2; TRBD1 might be the D (6 bases). The CDR3 consists of 13 residues. Trimming cost V 2 bases and J 4 bases, with 8 bases left between them. Germline-derived CDR1 and CDR2 are MNHEY and SVGAGI. The CDR3 nucleotides are TGTGCCAGCAGTTACGAGACAGGCTATGGCTACACCTTC. Protein product: CASSYETGYGYTF.

Notes on this clone: In the same sample, other DNA sequences code for this CDR3. The rearrangement joins TRBV4-3 to TRBJ1-4; D gene ambiguous. With 2 bases removed from V and 1 base from J, the gap between germline ends came to 8 bases. Germline V gene sequence: CDR1 LGHNA, CDR2 YSLEER. The CDR3 has 15 amino acids. The CDR3 region has the DNA TGCGCCAGCAGCCAACACCGGGGAACTAATGAAAAACTGTTTTTT. Residues: CASSQHRGTNEKLFF.

The chain couples TRBV6-1 to TRBJ1-5; TRBD1 agrees at 7 bases. The CDR3 covers 13 residues. Germline lookup yields CDR1 MNHNS and CDR2 SASEGT. With V trimmed by 6 bases and J by 5 bases, 4 bases remained unmatched. CDR3 sequence (DNA): TGTGCCAGCAGGGCAGGGGGGGATCAGCCCCAGCATTTT. Its translation is CASRAGGDQPQHF.

The chain has TRBV6-6 and TRBJ2-3; no reliable D call. V lost 0 bases to trimming and J lost 7 bases, with 11 bases between them. The CDR3 runs to 14 residues. Germline V gene lookup returns CDR1 MNHNY and CDR2 SVGAGI (reference sequence). CDR3 in DNA: TGTGCCAGCAGTTACTCTCTGGGATCAAATACGCAGTATTTT. Translation: CASSYSLGSNTQYF.

This chain uses TRBV19 with TRBJ2-6, with 9 bases that match TRBD1. The V gene's germline CDR1 is LNHDA and CDR2 SQIVND (reference sequence). J lost 2 bases, V lost 1 base, and 6 bases had no gene match. The CDR3 is made up of 18 amino acids. The CDR3 DNA is TGTGCCAGTAGTATAGGGGGAGACAGGGGGGCTGGGGCCAACGTCCTGACTTTC. It encodes CASSIGGDRGAGANVLTF. Full variable domain (rest looked up from reference TRBV19 and TRBJ2-6): DGGITQSPKYLFRKEGQNVTLSCEQNLNHDAMYWYRQDPGQGLRLIYYSQIVNDFQKGDIAEGYSVSREKKESFPLTVTSAQKNPTAFYLCASSIGGDRGAGANVLTFGAGSRLTVL.

The chain employs TRBV14 and TRBJ1-2; 10 bases agree with TRBD1. V was pared by 4 bases and J by 3 bases, with 5 bases of the junction left unmatched. CDR1 is SGHDN, CDR2 FVKESK, per germline. The CDR3 runs 15 residues. The CDR3 protein is CASSLTGGADYGYTF. In DNA, the CDR3 is TGTGCCAGCAGCCTGACAGGGGGCGCGGACTATGGCTACACCTTC.

This clone was seen more than once but under ten times. The V and J genes are TRBV7-3 and TRBJ2-3; D is ambiguous. The CDR3 has 13 residues. Germline V gene data show CDR1 as SGHTA and CDR2 as FQGTGA. Trimming cost V 3 bases and J 2 bases, with 6 bases left between them. The CDR3 spells CASSFVVTDTQYF. The CDR3 nucleotides are TGTGCCAGCAGCTTTGTAGTCACAGATACGCAGTATTTT.

The V call is TRBV18, the J call TRBJ2-6; 12 bases fit TRBD1. The CDR3 is made up of 19 amino acids. Germline-derived CDR1 and CDR2 are KGHSH and LQKENI. Trimming removed 2 bases from V and 1 base from J; junction bases left unmatched: 6. The DNA for the CDR3 is TGTGCCAGCTCACCAACGATGGGACAGGGGGCGTCTGGGGCCAACGTCCTGACTTTC. It encodes CASSPTMGQGASGANVLTF.

The rearrangement joins TRBV28 to TRBJ2-7, with D possibly being TRBD2 (6 bases). Trimming took 3 bases from V and 1 from J, leaving 13 bases between them. CDR1 MDHEN and CDR2 SYDVKM come from the germline V gene. The CDR3 is 15 residues long. The DNA of the CDR3 is TGTGCCAGCAGTTTGGGGGGAGTGGGATCCTACGAGCAGTACTTC. Amino acid sequence: CASSLGGVGSYEQYF.

A single count supports this clone. The chain has TRBV4-2 and TRBJ2-4; 13 nucleotides align to TRBD2. This CDR3 comprises 16 residues. With V trimmed by 5 bases and J by 4 bases, 5 bases remained unmatched. The V gene's germline CDR1 is LGHNA and CDR2 YNFKEQ. The CDR3 region is CASSSGLAGVKNIQYF. CDR3 sequence (DNA): TGTGCCAGCAGCTCTGGACTAGCGGGAGTTAAAAACATTCAGTACTTC.

The gene calls are TRBV25-1 and TRBJ2-6; D tentatively reads TRBD1 or TRBD2 (5 bases each). The CDR3 has 16 amino acids. V was pared by 1 base and J by 3 bases, with 10 bases between. In germline, CDR1 is MGHDK, CDR2 SYGVNS. Here the CDR3 DNA reads TGTGCCAGCAGTGAATTTGGGGGTCTTGGGGCCAACGTCCTGACTTTC. This codes for CASSEFGGLGANVLTF. The full variable domain, with the rest looked up from reference TRBV25-1 and TRBJ2-6, is EADIYQTPRYLVIGTGKKITLECSQTMGHDKMYWYQQDPGMELHLIHYSYGVNSTEKGDLSSESTVSRIRTEHFPLTLESARPSHTSQYLCASSEFGGLGANVLTFGAGSRLTVL.

V gene TRBV5-1 combines with J gene TRBJ1-6, with D possibly matching TRBD1 (5 bases). The germline V gene encodes CDR1 SGHRS and CDR2 YFSETQ. Trimming removed 0 bases from V and 8 bases from J, with 9 bases in between. The CDR3 spans 14 residues. Here the CDR3 DNA reads TGCGCCAGCAGCTTGGGACAGAATTATTCACCCCTCCACTTT. This gives the protein CASSLGQNYSPLHF.

This clone came up once. J is TRBJ1-2 and V is TRBV6-1; D call uncertain. V lost 2 bases and J 0 bases, leaving 4 bases between the germline ends. Germline assignment: CDR1 MNHNS and CDR2 SASEGT. The CDR3 is made up of 13 amino acids. The CDR3 bases are TGTGCCAGCAGTGAAAAGCCTAACTATGGCTACACCTTC. Protein: CASSEKPNYGYTF.

The chain is built from TRBV4-2 and TRBJ2-3; D remains unclear. V was cut by 4 bases and J by 3 bases, with 17 bases left in between. The germline V gene has CDR1 LGHNA and CDR2 YNFKEQ. This CDR3 has 16 residues. Here the CDR3 reads CASSRQLEWATDTQYF. The CDR3 bases are TGTGCCAGCAGCCGACAACTCGAGTGGGCGACAGATACGCAGTATTTT.

This clone occurred once. The chain uses TRBV14 and TRBJ1-1; D not resolved. CDR3 length: 13 amino acids. V was clipped by 1 base and J by 5 bases, with 8 bases between them. In germline, CDR1 is SGHDN, CDR2 FVKESK. DNA for the CDR3: TGTGCCAGCAGCCAAGGTCTTCTAACTGAAGCTTTCTTT. Its translation is CASSQGLLTEAFF.

The rearrangement links TRBV28 to TRBJ1-1; D unclear. The CDR3 sequence is 12 residues long. Per germline, CDR1 MDHEN and CDR2 SYDVKM. The V gene lost 1 base and the J gene lost 10 bases, with 10 bases spanning the gap. Here the CDR3 reads CASSLSGYGAFF. The CDR3 DNA is TGTGCCAGCAGTTTATCTGGTTATGGAGCTTTCTTT.

The gene calls are TRBV4-2 and TRBJ2-2; TRBD2 matches 8 bases. The J segment lost 5 bases and the V segment lost 4 bases, leaving 12 bases of the junction unmatched. The CDR3 spans 17 residues. CDR1 is LGHNA and CDR2 is YNFKEQ in the germline V gene. CDR3 in DNA: TGTGCCAGCAGCCTTATGCGGGGGGCTGCGGGGACCGGGGAGCTGTTTTTT. Amino acids: CASSLMRGAAGTGELFF.